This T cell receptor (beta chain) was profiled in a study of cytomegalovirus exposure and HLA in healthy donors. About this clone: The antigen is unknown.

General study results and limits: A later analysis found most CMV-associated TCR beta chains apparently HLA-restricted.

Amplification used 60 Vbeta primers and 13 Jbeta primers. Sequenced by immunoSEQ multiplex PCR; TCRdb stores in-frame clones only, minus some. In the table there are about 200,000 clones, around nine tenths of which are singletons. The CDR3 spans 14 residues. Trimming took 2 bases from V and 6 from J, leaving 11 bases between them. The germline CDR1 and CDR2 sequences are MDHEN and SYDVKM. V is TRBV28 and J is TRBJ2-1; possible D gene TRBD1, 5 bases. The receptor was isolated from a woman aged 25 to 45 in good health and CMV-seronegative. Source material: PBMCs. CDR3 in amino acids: CASSLDPGPNEQFF. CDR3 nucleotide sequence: TGTGCCAGCAGTTTAGATCCAGGGCCCAATGAGCAGTTCTTC.